The entry below describes one TCR beta chain. The target of this receptor is not known. No much larger clone is present one base from it, and per-base qualities are unavailable. This entry is derived from a study of control samples from healthy donors and cancer patients (dated by TCRdb to about 2020). To prepare the library, the immunoSEQ multiplex PCR assay was applied. TCRdb took this table from immuneACCESS and kept in-frame rearrangements with V and J called. Such tables lack part of the clones; where checked against another copy, unresolved V genes explain under half of the gap, and the rest is unexplained. Recorded for this sample are about 160,000 clones; approximately 94% of them occurred a single time. 14% of the sample belongs to the ten largest clones. Sequenced input: PBMCs. The receptor was derived from a man in his sixties with colorectal cancer.

The CDR3 reads CASSTPFSGGTYEQYF. The bases are TGTGCCAGCAGCACTCCATTTAGCGGGGGCACTTACGAGCAGTACTTC. The rearranged chain carries TRBV7-2 and TRBJ2-7, and 9 bases in between align with TRBD2. The CDR3, from cysteine to phenylalanine, totals 16 residues. Solely the CDR3 DNA is kept, with 48 bases framed from the first base. Trimming leaves V shorter by 5 bases and J shorter by 4 bases, with the junction holding 12 bases beyond the gene matches. The germline V gene yields SGHTA for CDR1 and FQGNSA for CDR2.